Sequencing of this TCR beta chain was carried out in a study of OX40 agonist ivuxolimab in advanced cancers. Study-level background: Ivuxolimab was an agonistic, fully human IgG2 monoclonal antibody directed against OX40 (CD134), a costimulatory receptor. Of the roughly 52 patients in dose escalation, about 20 had hepatocellular carcinoma, some 15 had melanoma, 9 had renal cell carcinoma and 9 had head and neck cancer. Patients were allowed to have had prior anti-PD-1, anti-PD-L1 or anti-CTLA-4 therapy, and more than 30% of the dose-escalation patients had previously received checkpoint inhibitors. Partial responses occurred in three dose-escalation patients: two with cutaneous melanoma and one with hepatocellular carcinoma. Peripheral TCRbeta sequencing was intended to test whether TCR sequence diversity was altered and clonal T-cell expansion was caused by ivuxolimab. The monotherapy dose-escalation portion (N of about 57 patients) of the phase I ivuxolimab trial is reported in the paper. Intravenous ivuxolimab was administered to patients every 2 weeks at six dose levels: 0.01, 0.1, 0.3, 1.5, 3 and 10 mg/kg. A male proportion of around 80% and a mean age of approximately 58 years, ranging from roughly 23 to 85, were recorded for the dose-escalation cohort.

The investigation overall reported the following: Low levels of normalized T-cell clonal expansion were also seen in some nonresponding patients. At doses of 0.1 to 3.0 mg/kg, clonal expansion of both CD4+ and CD8+ T cells in blood was seen between baseline and week 6. Which antigens the clonally expanded peripheral T cells were specific for was not determined. Partial responders in the 0.1-3.0 mg/kg groups had among the lowest normalized peripheral clonal expansion, especially among CD8+ T cells. On average, CD8+ T cells showed more expanded clones than CD4+ T cells after ivuxolimab.

As to this clone: This receptor's antigen is unknown. Base-call qualities are not available, and no considerably larger clone is one nucleotide away.

For sequencing of the TCRbeta CDR3 region, genomic DNA was extracted from the sorted cells. The immunoSEQ Assay was used for sequencing of TCRbeta CDR3 regions. In its TCRdb copy, this immuneACCESS table keeps in-frame sequences only and misses some clones. Where compared with another copy, unresolved V genes explain less than half of these, and the others have no known cause. The sample table records around 97,000 clones; approximately 80% of these occur just once. Approximately 5% of the sample rests with the top ten. The trial excluded patients who had a history of autoimmune disease or were on systemic immunosuppression. Peripheral blood for TCR sequencing was drawn from every dose cohort at baseline, at cycle 4 day 1 and at cycle 7 day 1. Samples were obtained from an open-label, multicenter, first-in-human phase I dose-escalation trial of ivuxolimab. Adults with locally advanced or metastatic melanoma, renal cell carcinoma, hepatocellular carcinoma or head and neck squamous cell carcinoma were enrolled in the trial. Before TCR sequencing, CD4+ and CD8+ T cells were separately sorted from peripheral blood.

The trim is 7 bases for V and 7 bases for J, with a gap of 13 bases between the germline ends. Inclusive of the bounding cysteine and phenylalanine, the CDR3 is 13 residues long. The only DNA kept is the CDR3, 39 bases in frame from the first base. CDR1 and CDR2 are read off the germline V gene as SNHLY and FYNNEI. The sample in question was CD4+ or CD8+ T cells sorted from blood, obtained in a trial of the OX40 agonist ivuxolimab. The sequence joins TRBV2 to TRBJ1-4, with the D gene not confidently named. This TCR derives from an adult with an advanced solid tumor such as melanoma, head and neck, liver or kidney cancer. The sequenced DNA is TGTGCCAGCATAGGACTTGTGGGTGAAAAACTGTTTTTT. The encoded protein is CASIGLVGEKLFF.